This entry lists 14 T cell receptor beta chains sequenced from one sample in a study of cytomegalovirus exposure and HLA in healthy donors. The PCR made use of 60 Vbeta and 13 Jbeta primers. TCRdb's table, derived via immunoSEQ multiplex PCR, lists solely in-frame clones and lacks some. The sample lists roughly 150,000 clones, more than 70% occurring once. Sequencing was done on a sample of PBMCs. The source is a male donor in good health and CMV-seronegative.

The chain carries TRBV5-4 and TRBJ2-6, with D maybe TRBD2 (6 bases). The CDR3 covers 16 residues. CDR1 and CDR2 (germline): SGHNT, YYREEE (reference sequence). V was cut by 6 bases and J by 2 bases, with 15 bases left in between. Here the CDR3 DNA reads TGTGCCAGCACCTCTGGCGGGGCGGCTGGGGCCAACGTCCTGACTTTC. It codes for CASTSGGAAGANVLTF.

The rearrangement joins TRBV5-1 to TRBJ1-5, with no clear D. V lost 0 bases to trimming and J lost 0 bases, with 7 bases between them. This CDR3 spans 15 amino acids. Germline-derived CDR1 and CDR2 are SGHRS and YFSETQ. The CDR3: CASSLVGDSNQPQHF. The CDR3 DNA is TGCGCCAGCAGCTTGGTCGGGGATAGCAATCAGCCCCAGCATTTT.

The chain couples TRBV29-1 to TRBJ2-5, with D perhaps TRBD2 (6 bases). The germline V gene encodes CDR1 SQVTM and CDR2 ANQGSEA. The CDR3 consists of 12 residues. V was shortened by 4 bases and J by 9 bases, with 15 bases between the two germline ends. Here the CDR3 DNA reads TGCAGCGTTGGGGTACTGGGGGAGGCCCAGTACTTC. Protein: CSVGVLGEAQYF. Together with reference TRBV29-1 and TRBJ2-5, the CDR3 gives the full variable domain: SAVISQKPSRDICQRGTSLTIQCQVDSQVTMMFWYRQQPGQSLTLIATANQGSEATYESGFVIDKFPISRPNLTFSTLTVSNMSPEDSSIYLCSVGVLGEAQYFGPGTRLLVL.

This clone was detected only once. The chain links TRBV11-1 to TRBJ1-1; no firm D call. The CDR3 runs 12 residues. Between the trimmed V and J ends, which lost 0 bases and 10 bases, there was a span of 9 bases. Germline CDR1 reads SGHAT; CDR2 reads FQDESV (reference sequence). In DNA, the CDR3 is TGTGCCAGCAGCTTAGCGCCAGGTCGAGCTTTCTTT. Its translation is CASSLAPGRAFF. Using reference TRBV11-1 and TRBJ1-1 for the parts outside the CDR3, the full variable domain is EAEVAQSPRYKITEKSQAVAFWCDPISGHATLYWYRQILGQGPELLVQFQDESVVDDSQLPKDRFSAERLKGVDSTLKIQPAELGDSAMYLCASSLAPGRAFFGQGTRLTVV.

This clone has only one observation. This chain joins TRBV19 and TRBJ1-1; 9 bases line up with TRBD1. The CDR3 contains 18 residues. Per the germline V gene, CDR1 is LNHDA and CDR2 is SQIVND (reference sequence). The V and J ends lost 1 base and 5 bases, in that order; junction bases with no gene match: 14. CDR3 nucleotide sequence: TGTGCCAGTAGTATAGTATTAGGACAGGGGCCATCGGGGACTGAAGCTTTCTTT. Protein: CASSIVLGQGPSGTEAFF.

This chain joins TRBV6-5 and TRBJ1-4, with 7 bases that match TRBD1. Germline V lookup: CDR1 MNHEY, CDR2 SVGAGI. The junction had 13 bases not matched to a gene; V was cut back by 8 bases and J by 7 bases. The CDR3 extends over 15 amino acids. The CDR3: CASAPEGARAEKLFF. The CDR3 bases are TGTGCCAGCGCACCCGAGGGGGCACGAGCTGAAAAACTGTTTTTT.

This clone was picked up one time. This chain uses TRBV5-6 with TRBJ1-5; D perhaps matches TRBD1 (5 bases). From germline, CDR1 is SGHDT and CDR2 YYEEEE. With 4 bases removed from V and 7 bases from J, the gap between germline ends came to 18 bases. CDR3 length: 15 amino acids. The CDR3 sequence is CASSHRAGVRQPQHF. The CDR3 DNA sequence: TGTGCCAGCAGCCACCGGGCGGGGGTACGCCAGCCCCAGCATTTT. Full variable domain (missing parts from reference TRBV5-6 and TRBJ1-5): DAGVTQSPTHLIKTRGQQVTLRCSPKSGHDTVSWYQQALGQGPQFIFQYYEEEERQRGNFPDRFSGHQFPNYSSELNVNALLLGDSALYLCASSHRAGVRQPQHFGDGTRLSIL.

CDR3 nucleotide sequence: TGCAGCGTTAGACCGCAGCGGGGCCTCCCCGGGGAGCTGTTTTTT. Protein product: CSVRPQRGLPGELFF. The chain links TRBV29-1 to TRBJ2-2, with TRBD2 matching 7 bases. V dropped 5 bases and J dropped 6; count of bases not matched to a gene: 12. Germline-derived CDR1 and CDR2 are SQVTM and ANQGSEA. The length of the CDR3 is 15 residues.

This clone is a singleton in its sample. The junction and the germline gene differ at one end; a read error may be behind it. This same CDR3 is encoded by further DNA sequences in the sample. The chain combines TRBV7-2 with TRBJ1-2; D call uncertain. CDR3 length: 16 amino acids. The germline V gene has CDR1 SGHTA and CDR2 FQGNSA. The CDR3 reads CASSLNPGRGRYGYTF. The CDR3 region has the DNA TGTGCCAGTAGCTTAAACCCCGGCCGGGGAAGGTATGGCTACACCTTC. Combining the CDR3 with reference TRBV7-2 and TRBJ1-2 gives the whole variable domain GAGVSQSPSNKVTEKGKDVELRCDPISGHTALYWYRQSLGQGLEFLIYFQGNSAPDKSGLPSDRFSAERTGGSVSTLTIQRTQQEDSAVYLCASSLNPGRGRYGYTFGSGTRLTVV.

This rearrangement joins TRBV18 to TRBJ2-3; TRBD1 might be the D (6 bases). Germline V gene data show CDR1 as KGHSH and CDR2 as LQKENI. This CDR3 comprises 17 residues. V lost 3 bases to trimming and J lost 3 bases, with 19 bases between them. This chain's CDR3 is CASSPGARPGGTDTQYF. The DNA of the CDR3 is TGTGCCAGCTCACCGGGGGCTAGGCCCGGCGGTACAGATACGCAGTATTTT. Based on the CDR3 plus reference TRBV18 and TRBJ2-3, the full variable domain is NAGVMQNPRHLVRRRGQEARLRCSPMKGHSHVYWYRQLPEEGLKFMVYLQKENIIDESGMPKERFSAEFPKEGPSILRIQQVVRGDSAAYFCASSPGARPGGTDTQYFGPGTRLTVL.

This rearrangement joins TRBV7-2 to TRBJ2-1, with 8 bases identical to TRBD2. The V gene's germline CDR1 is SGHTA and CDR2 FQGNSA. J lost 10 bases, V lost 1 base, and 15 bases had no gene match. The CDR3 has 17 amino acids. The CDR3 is CASSLEGGSGAPREQFF. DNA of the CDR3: TGTGCCAGCAGCTTAGAGGGGGGTAGCGGGGCCCCCCGCGAGCAGTTCTTC. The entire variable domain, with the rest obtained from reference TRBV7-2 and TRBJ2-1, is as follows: GAGVSQSPSNKVTEKGKDVELRCDPISGHTALYWYRQSLGQGLEFLIYFQGNSAPDKSGLPSDRFSAERTGGSVSTLTIQRTQQEDSAVYLCASSLEGGSGAPREQFFGPGTRLTVL.

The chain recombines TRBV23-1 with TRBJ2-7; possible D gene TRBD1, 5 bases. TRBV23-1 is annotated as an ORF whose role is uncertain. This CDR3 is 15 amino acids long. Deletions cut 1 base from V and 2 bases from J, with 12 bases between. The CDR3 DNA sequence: TGCGCCAGCAGTCAATTACTAACAGGACCCTACGAGCAGTACTTC. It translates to CASSQLLTGPYEQYF.

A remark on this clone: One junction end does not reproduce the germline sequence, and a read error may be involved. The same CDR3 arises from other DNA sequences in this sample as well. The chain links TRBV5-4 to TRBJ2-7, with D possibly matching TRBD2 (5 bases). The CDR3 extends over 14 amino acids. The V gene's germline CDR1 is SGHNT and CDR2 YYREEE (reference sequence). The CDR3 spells CASSFGGTSYEQYF. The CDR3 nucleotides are TGTGCCAGTAGCTTCGGAGGAACCAGCTACGAGCAGTACTTC.

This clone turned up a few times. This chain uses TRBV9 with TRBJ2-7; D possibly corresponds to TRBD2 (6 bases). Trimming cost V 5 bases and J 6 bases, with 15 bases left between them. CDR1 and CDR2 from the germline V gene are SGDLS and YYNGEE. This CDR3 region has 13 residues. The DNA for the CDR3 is TGTGCCAGCAGTGCCCCGACTAGTCCCGAGCAGTACTTC. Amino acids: CASSAPTSPEQYF.